This TCR beta chain was observed in a study of tumor and adjacent non-tumor tissue in lung cancer. Across the whole study: Histology: 12 adenocarcinoma, a couple of squamous cell carcinoma, 1 small cell lung cancer. About 4.2 million productive TCRbeta reads were obtained per sample on average.

Three rounds of nested PCR, following a modified ARM-PCR protocol, produced the TCRbeta library. TCRdb processed the multiplex PCR reads anew with MiXCR; each CDR3 protein has one entry. The sample lists around 66,000 distinct CDR3 sequences; around 73% were seen once. Germline V gives CDR1 DFQATT, CDR2 SNEGSKA (reference sequence). The CDR3 extends over 15 amino acids. Regarding this clonotype: One junction end does not reproduce the germline sequence, and a read error may be involved.

The template was RNA from unsorted bulk tissue. The gene calls are TRBV20-1 and TRBJ2-2; tentative D call: TRBD2 (5 bases). The sequence came from a man aged 55 to 70 with non-small cell lung cancer. Sequencing input: lung tumor tissue. CDR3 sequence reads: CSARDPAVGDGEQFF. CDR3 in DNA: TGCAGCGCTAGAGATCCGGCAGTTGGAGACGGGGAGCAGTTTTTT.